The 20 T cell receptor beta chains given below trace back to one sample, sequenced in a study of regulatory T cells in long-lasting Graves disease. Time point reported: persistent/refractory GD, antithyroid drugs over 5 years with positive TRAb. Extracted PBMC RNA gave rise to the TCR library. Arm-PCR with iRepertoire HTBI primers amplified the CDR3 regions for these TCR beta libraries. TCRdb independently ran MiXCR on the multiplex PCR reads; one entry per CDR3 protein. The sample has 350,000 to 450,000 distinct CDR3 sequences, under 25% seen once. The specimen comprised peripheral blood mononuclear cells (PBMCs), sampled when the disease was refractory, from a patient treated with antithyroid drugs. The receptors come from a female donor with Graves disease.

At least ten counts were recorded for this clonotype. The chain combines TRBV29-1 with TRBJ1-5; maybe TRBD1 (6 bases). The CDR3 runs 13 residues. V lost 0 bases, J lost 4 bases, and 7 bases lay in between. Per germline, CDR1 SQVTM and CDR2 ANQGSEA. DNA of the CDR3: TGCAGCGTTGAAGAGGACAGAAATCAGCCCCAGCATTTT. It yields the protein CSVEEDRNQPQHF.

The gene calls are TRBV19 and TRBJ1-4; D unclear. The germline V gene encodes CDR1 LNHDA and CDR2 SQIVND (reference sequence). V gave up 2 bases and J gave up 5 bases, with 12 bases separating them. The CDR3 loop spans 15 amino acids. DNA for the CDR3: TGTGCCAGTAGTATAAGTAACGGAAACAATGAAAAACTGTTTTTT. Translating it yields CASSISNGNNEKLFF.

Ten or more counts support this clonotype. The J gene is TRBJ1-1, the V gene TRBV3-1, with D hard to call. The germline V gene has CDR1 LGHDT and CDR2 YNNKEL (reference sequence). CDR3 length: 13 residues. Trimming removed 1 base from V and 1 base from J, with 4 bases in between. CDR3 coding DNA: TGTGCCAGCAGCCAAGGGGCGAACACTGAAGCTTTCTTT. This encodes CASSQGANTEAFF.

Only a few counts were recorded for this clonotype. V gene TRBV4-3 combines with J gene TRBJ1-4; 7 positions agree with TRBD1. This CDR3 has 14 amino acids. Germline CDR1 is LGHNA and CDR2 is YSLEER. V lost 0 bases to trimming and J lost 5 bases; unmatched junction nucleotides: 0. The CDR3 bases are TGCGCCAGCAGCCAAGAAGGGGGCAATGAAAAACTGTTTTTT. Protein product: CASSQEGGNEKLFF.

This clonotype has a count of ten or more. The chain employs TRBV20-1 and TRBJ2-7; 7 nucleotides match TRBD1. The CDR3 is made up of 13 amino acids. Trimming cost V 4 bases and J 6 bases; bases outside gene matches: 9. Germline lookup yields CDR1 DFQATT and CDR2 SNEGSKA (reference sequence). CDR3 sequence reads: CSAKVTGKGEQYF. The DNA of the CDR3 is TGCAGTGCTAAGGTGACAGGGAAAGGCGAGCAGTACTTC.

This chain joins TRBV7-2 and TRBJ2-7; D remains ambiguous. CDR1 and CDR2 from the germline V gene are SGHTA and FQGNSA. Trimming removed 1 base at V and 2 bases at J, with 6 bases between. CDR3 length equals 13 residues. The DNA for the CDR3 is TGTGCCAGCAGCTTAGGCTTTCCCTACGAGCAGTACTTC. It translates to CASSLGFPYEQYF.

The chain joins TRBV7-9 to TRBJ2-7, with TRBD1 as a possible D gene (5 bases). Germline loops: CDR1 SEHNR, CDR2 FQNEAQ (reference sequence). V was trimmed by 4 bases and J by 3 bases, leaving 16 bases between them. CDR3 size: 15 residues. The CDR3, as DNA: TGTGCCAGCAGCTCGTTATCGACAGACCACTACGAGCAGTACTTC. It specifies CASSSLSTDHYEQYF.

There are a few counts of this clonotype. The chain uses TRBV18 and TRBJ2-7, with 8 bases identical to TRBD1. The length of the CDR3 is 16 residues. The germline gives CDR1 KGHSH, CDR2 LQKENI. V shed 3 bases and J 0 bases; nucleotides not matched to a gene: 7. CDR3: CASSPRQGKSSYEQYF. CDR3 nucleotide sequence: TGTGCCAGCTCACCCCGACAGGGGAAGAGCTCCTACGAGCAGTACTTC.

This clonotype was seen more than once but under ten times. The chain uses TRBV7-9 and TRBJ1-2; D gene ambiguous. The CDR3 is 15 residues long. Germline V gene lookup returns CDR1 SEHNR and CDR2 FQNEAQ (reference sequence). V lost 0 bases, J lost 8 bases, and 16 bases lay in between. The CDR3 region is CASSLAGGLLGGYTF. As DNA, the CDR3 is TGTGCCAGCAGCTTAGCTGGCGGACTATTAGGCGGCTACACCTTC.

At least ten counts were recorded for this clonotype. The chain has TRBV28 and TRBJ2-7, with D unresolved. Trimming shortened V by 5 bases and J by 0 bases, and 8 bases separated the two germline ends. The CDR3 loop spans 13 amino acids. CDR1 and CDR2 (germline): MDHEN, SYDVKM. CDR3 bases: TGTGCCAGCAGTGTGAGATACTCCTACGAGCAGTACTTC. Translation gives CASSVRYSYEQYF.

The chain couples TRBV6-1 to TRBJ1-5; D gene ambiguous. This CDR3 has 13 amino acids. Germline V gene sequence: CDR1 MNHNS, CDR2 SASEGT. V lost 7 bases, J lost 6 bases, and 13 bases lay in between. CDR3 region: CASTGIPTQPQHF. The CDR3 nucleotides are TGTGCCAGCACCGGTATCCCAACTCAGCCCCAGCATTTT.

A few counts support this clonotype. The rearrangement joins TRBV20-1 to TRBJ2-4; 8 bases align to TRBD2. CDR1 is DFQATT, CDR2 SNEGSKA, per germline (reference sequence). The CDR3 runs 14 residues. The ends lost 0 bases at V and 7 bases at J; junction bases unmatched: 5. The CDR3 DNA follows: TGCAGTGCTAGAGACCCCGGGACTAGGAACATTCAGTACTTC. It is translated as CSARDPGTRNIQYF.

Many counts were recorded for this clonotype. The CDR3 spells CSAGPISGTEAFF. The CDR3 DNA follows: TGCAGCGCTGGACCGATCTCCGGCACTGAAGCTTTCTTT. V is TRBV29-1 and J is TRBJ1-1; the D is unclear. V was cut by 7 bases and J by 4 bases, with 16 bases left in between. This CDR3 spans 13 amino acids. Germline lookup yields CDR1 SQVTM and CDR2 ANQGSEA.

This clonotype was seen more than once but under ten times. This chain connects TRBV10-3 to TRBJ1-2, with D perhaps matching TRBD1 (5 bases). Germline CDR1 and CDR2: ENHRY and SYGVKD. The V and J ends lost 11 bases and 8 bases respectively, with 12 bases between them. The CDR3 sequence is 10 residues long. CDR3 sequence: CAVYRDGYTF. The CDR3 coding sequence is TGTGCCGTCTATAGGGACGGCTACACCTTC.

In this sample, this clonotype turned up many times. The V gene is TRBV28, the J gene TRBJ2-2; 9 bases are a match to TRBD2. V dropped 7 bases and J dropped 4; count of bases not matched to a gene: 7. The CDR3 sequence is 15 residues long. CDR1 is MDHEN, CDR2 SYDVKM, per germline. The CDR3 DNA follows: TGTGCCAGCACCCCGACTAGCGGTTTCACCGGGGAGCTGTTTTTT. Its translation: CASTPTSGFTGELFF.

In its sample, this clonotype was seen a few times. The CDR3 sequence is CAWIAINPSVRLSGDGYTF. In nucleotides, the CDR3 is TGTGCCTGGATTGCAATCAACCCCTCCGTCCGCCTGTCGGGTGATGGCTACACCTTC. J is TRBJ1-2 and V is TRBV30; D unresolved. Trimming pared 4 bases from V and 6 bases from J, leaving 33 bases between. In germline, CDR1 is GTSNPN, CDR2 SVGIG (reference sequence). The CDR3 sequence is 19 residues long.

This clonotype has a handful of counts. The V call is TRBV5-5, the J call TRBJ1-6, with D perhaps matching TRBD1 (5 bases). Trimming took 4 bases from V and 6 from J, leaving 14 bases between them. Germline V gene data show CDR1 as SGHKS and CDR2 as YYEKEE (reference sequence). The CDR3 consists of 15 residues. CDR3 coding DNA: TGTGCCAGCAGCCCCGGACAAAAAACTAATTCACCCCTCCACTTT. Its protein product is CASSPGQKTNSPLHF. Full variable domain (outside the CDR3, taken from reference TRBV5-5 and TRBJ1-6): DAGVTQSPTHLIKTRGQQVTLRCSPISGHKSVSWYQQVLGQGPQFIFQYYEKEERGRGNFPDRFSARQFPNYSSELNVNALLLGDSALYLCASSPGQKTNSPLHFGNGTRLTVT.

The chain couples TRBV3-1 to TRBJ2-7; 8 bases match TRBD2. This CDR3 is 13 amino acids long. V shed 3 bases, J shed 2 bases, and the junction held 0 bases outside the gene matches. Germline V lookup: CDR1 LGHDT, CDR2 YNNKEL (reference sequence). The chain's CDR3 is CASSQRGAYEQYF. In DNA, the CDR3 is TGTGCCAGCAGCCAGCGGGGGGCCTACGAGCAGTACTTC.

There are many counts of this clonotype. This sequence joins TRBV12-3 or TRBV12-4 and TRBJ2-7; 7 bases are shared with TRBD2. The CDR3 has 13 amino acids. V lost 7 bases, J lost 7 bases, and 10 bases stayed unmatched. CDR3 nucleotides: TGTGCCAGCACGAGACTGGGACTACGGGAGCAGTACTTC. Protein sequence: CASTRLGLREQYF.

In its sample, this clonotype was seen many times. The chain combines TRBV20-1 with TRBJ2-7, with 8 bases identical to TRBD1. The junction had 11 bases not matched to a gene; V was cut back by 3 bases and J by 4 bases. CDR1 and CDR2 from the germline V gene are DFQATT and SNEGSKA (reference sequence). CDR3 length: 15 amino acids. In DNA, the CDR3 is TGCAGTGCTAGGGAGACAGGGGCTGGGGGATACGAGCAGTACTTC. Translating it yields CSARETGAGGYEQYF.